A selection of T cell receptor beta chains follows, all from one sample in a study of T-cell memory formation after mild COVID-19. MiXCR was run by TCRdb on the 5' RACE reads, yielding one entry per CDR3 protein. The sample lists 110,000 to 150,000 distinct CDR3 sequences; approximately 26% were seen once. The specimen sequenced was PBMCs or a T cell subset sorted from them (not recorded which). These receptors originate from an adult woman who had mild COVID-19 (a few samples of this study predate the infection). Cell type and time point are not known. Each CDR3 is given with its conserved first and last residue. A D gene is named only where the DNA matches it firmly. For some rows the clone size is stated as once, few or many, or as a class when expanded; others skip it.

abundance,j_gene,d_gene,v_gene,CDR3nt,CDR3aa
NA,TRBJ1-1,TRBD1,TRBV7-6,TGTGCCAGCAGCACCGGGACAGGGTGGACTGAAGCTTTCTTT,CASSTGTGWTEAFF
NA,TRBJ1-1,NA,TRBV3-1,TGTGCCAGCAGCCGCACGACATTTCTAAACACTGAAGCTTTCTTT,CASSRTTFLNTEAFF
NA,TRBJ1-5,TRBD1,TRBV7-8,TGTGCCAGCAGCTCATCCCCGGGACAGTTATATCAGCCCCAGCATTTT,CASSSSPGQLYQPQHF
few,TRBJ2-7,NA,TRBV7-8,TGTGCCAGCAGCCGGCGGGACGGTCCTTACTACGAGCAGTACTTC,CASSRRDGPYYEQYF
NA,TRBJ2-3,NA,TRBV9,TGTGCCAGCTCCGTACAGGCTACTAGCACAGATACGCAGTATTTT,CASSVQATSTDTQYF
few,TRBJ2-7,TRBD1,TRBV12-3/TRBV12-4,TGTGCCGTCAGAGGCAGGGGGCCATCCTACGAGCAGTACTTC,CAVRGRGPSYEQYF
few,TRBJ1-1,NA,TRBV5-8,TGTGCCAGCAGAACAAGGATGGGGGAAGCTTTCTTT,CASRTRMGEAFF
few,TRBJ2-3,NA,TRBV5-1,TGCGCCAGCAGCCCCGAAGCCCCTAGGGGGATCACAGATACGCAGTATTTT,CASSPEAPRGITDTQYF
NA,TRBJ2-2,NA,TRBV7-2,TGTGCCAGCAGCTTAGAGTGGACCGGGGAGCTGTTTTTT,CASSLEWTGELFF
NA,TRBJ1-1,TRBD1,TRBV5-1,TGCGCCAGCAGCACCGGGACAGGGGGTAGGAACACTGAAGCTTTCTTT,CASSTGTGGRNTEAFF
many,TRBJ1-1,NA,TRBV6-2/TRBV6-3,TGTGCCAGCGAAACAGGGATGAAGAACACTGAAGCTTTCTTT,CASETGMKNTEAFF
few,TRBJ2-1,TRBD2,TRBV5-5,TGTGCCAGCAGCTTGGTGGTTCTACTAGCGGTCGTTTCTTACAATGAGCAGTTCTTC,CASSLVVLLAVVSYNEQFF
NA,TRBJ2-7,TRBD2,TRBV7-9,TGTGCCAGCAGCGGAAGGGCGGGAGGCGACTACGAGCAGTACTTC,CASSGRAGGDYEQYF
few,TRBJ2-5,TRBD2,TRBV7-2,TGTGCCAGCAGCTTAGCGAAGGAAGCGGGAGGATTACAAGAGACCCAGTACTTC,CASSLAKEAGGLQETQYF
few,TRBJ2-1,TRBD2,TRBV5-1,TGCGCCAGCAGCTGGGGACTAGCGATAGTAAGCTCCTACAATGAGCAGTTCTTC,CASSWGLAIVSSYNEQFF